The rows below give T cell receptor beta chains drawn from one sample of a study of cytomegalovirus exposure and HLA in healthy donors. Sequencing used immunoSEQ multiplex PCR; TCRdb keeps in-frame clones, though not all of them. The sample lists over 150,000 clones, 75% to 85% occurring once. The sequenced sample was PBMCs. The receptors here all came from a woman aged 50 to 65 in good health and CMV-seropositive. Both conserved end residues are part of each CDR3. The D gene is left open where the match is weak. Part of the rows lack a size; the others show once, few, many or a class for expanded clones.

TRBD2 NA TRBJ2-2 TRBV28 TGTGCCAGCAGTTTAGGGGGACTAGTCGCCGGGGAGCTGTTTTTT CASSLGGLVAGELFF
NA NA TRBJ2-7 TRBV5-4 TGTGCCAGCAGCCCGGGGAAGTTTTTTCCCTACGAGCAGTACTTC CASSPGKFFPYEQYF
TRBD1 NA TRBJ2-7 TRBV10-2 TGCGCCAGCAGCCTCGGGACAGGGGTGTACGAGCAGTACTTC CASSLGTGVYEQYF
NA NA TRBJ2-3 TRBV6-5 TGTGCCAGCAGTTTAGGACTTGCCTCTAGCACAGATACGCAGTATTTT CASSLGLASSTDTQYF
NA once TRBJ2-5 TRBV4-1 TGCGCCAGCACGTATGAGACCCAGTACTTC CASTYETQYF
TRBD1 NA TRBJ1-2 TRBV4-1 TGCGCCAGCAGCCCAAGGACAGGGGACTATGGCTACACCTTC CASSPRTGDYGYTF
TRBD1 NA TRBJ2-7 TRBV7-9 TGTGCCTTCCAAGACCCCGGGACAGGTACCTACGAGCAGTACTTC CAFQDPGTGTYEQYF
TRBD2 NA TRBJ2-5 TRBV6-5 TGTGCCAGCAATAGGGAGAGGGGAGGGGAGACCCAGTACTTC CASNRERGGETQYF
NA NA TRBJ1-3 TRBV7-9 TGTGCCAACAGCCCAGGGGACCGGGGAAGCTCTGGAAACACCATATATTTT CANSPGDRGSSGNTIYF
TRBD1 NA TRBJ2-7 TRBV28 TGTGCCAGCAGCCCAGGGGGACAGGGGTCGAGAGAGCAGTACTTC CASSPGGQGSREQYF
NA NA TRBJ2-3 TRBV7-9 TGTTCCAGCAGCTTCACGGTGTTGGGGGGAAGGGCAGATACGCAGTATTTT CSSSFTVLGGRADTQYF
NA NA TRBJ1-5 TRBV6-5 TGTGCCAGCAATTCTCACCGGGTAGAGGATCAGCCCCAGCATTTT CASNSHRVEDQPQHF
NA few TRBJ2-7 TRBV2 TGTGCCAGCAGCCCCAACCGGGGGAAGCAGTACTTC CASSPNRGKQYF
NA NA TRBJ1-6 TRBV6-5 TGTGCCAGCAGCCTCCGGGAAACGGGGTCACCCCTCCACTTT CASSLRETGSPLHF
TRBD1 NA TRBJ2-7 TRBV7-9 TGTGCCAGCAGCTTGGCAGGGACAGGGGCCTACGAGCAGTACTTC CASSLAGTGAYEQYF
TRBD1 NA TRBJ1-1 TRBV12-5 TGTGCTAGTGGTTCGCTAAACTTACAGGGGGCTCCGAACACTGAAGCTTTCTTT CASGSLNLQGAPNTEAFF
NA NA TRBJ2-7 TRBV6-1 TGTGCCAGCGGGGGCGGCGTAGGGTACGAGCAGTACTTC CASGGGVGYEQYF
NA NA TRBJ1-6 TRBV7-9 TGTGCCAGCAGCTTAGGATCCTATTATAATTCACCCCTCCACTTT CASSLGSYYNSPLHF